This TCR beta chain was retrieved from a study of CD8+ T cells in alopecia areata. This clone occurred a few times. Its antigen remains unidentified. Germline and genes: mouse. The read ends 4 residues shy of where the CDR3 ends; the end is completed using the germline J gene. Other DNA sequences from this sample encode an identical CDR3 as well. General study results and limits: Unlike in mice, where it was clearer, TCR sharing across patients was less clear, possibly HLA-related. Clonality exceeded that of normal scalp in lesional scalp, most notably in alopecia totalis/universalis. Sequencing of scalp samples also captures resident alphabeta T cells of normal skin.

With 2 bases clipped from V and 5 bases from J, the junction kept 3 bases outside the gene matches. The CDR3 spans 14 residues. Germline loops: CDR1 NSQYPW, CDR2 LRSPGD (reference sequence). Extracted RNA was reverse transcribed, and the resulting cDNA served as sequencing template. Only in-frame clones appear in the TCRdb table, and some are missing; sequencing was by immunoSEQ multiplex PCR. The sample holds some 120,000 clones, and no clone turns up only once. The specimen sequenced was lesional skin. The rearrangement uses TRBV1 and TRBJ2-1; the match to TRBD1 covers 7 bases. This sequence originates from a C3H/HeJ mouse with alopecia areata. This strain has MHC haplotype H2-k. CDR3 sequence: CTCSARQGDAEQFF. CDR3 bases read: TGCACCTGCAGTGCAAGACAGGGAGATGCT.